This T cell receptor beta chain comes out of a study of T cell responses to AZD1222 COVID-19 vaccine. Findings and caveats of the study: Nearly half of unique spike-specific TCRs reportedly avoided B.1.351 and B.1.1.7 mutated regions. Repertoires were obtained solely post-peak T cell response. Rises in breadth and depth of Spike-specific TCRs came after two AZD1222 doses. The donor group comprised mostly white British people and more females; the analysis possibly underestimated clonal diversity.

Losses at the gene ends were 8 bases for V and 0 bases for J; bases not matched to a gene: 12. The CDR3 spans 16 residues. Germline V gene data show CDR1 as MNHNY and CDR2 as SVGAGI (reference sequence). Here immunoSEQ multiplex PCR was the method, and the copy in TCRdb shows in-frame clones only, minus some. This sample has about 140,000 clones, with under 95% found just once. Turning to this clone: Antigen unknown.

The sequence was collected from an adult in good health. V and J are TRBV6-6 and TRBJ1-2; 7 nucleotides align to TRBD1. This material consisted of peripheral blood, taken on day 0 of AZD1222 vaccination. The CDR3 loop is CASVRGTDTPNYGYTF. The CDR3 region has the DNA TGTGCCAGCGTCCGAGGGACAGACACACCTAACTATGGCTACACCTTC.